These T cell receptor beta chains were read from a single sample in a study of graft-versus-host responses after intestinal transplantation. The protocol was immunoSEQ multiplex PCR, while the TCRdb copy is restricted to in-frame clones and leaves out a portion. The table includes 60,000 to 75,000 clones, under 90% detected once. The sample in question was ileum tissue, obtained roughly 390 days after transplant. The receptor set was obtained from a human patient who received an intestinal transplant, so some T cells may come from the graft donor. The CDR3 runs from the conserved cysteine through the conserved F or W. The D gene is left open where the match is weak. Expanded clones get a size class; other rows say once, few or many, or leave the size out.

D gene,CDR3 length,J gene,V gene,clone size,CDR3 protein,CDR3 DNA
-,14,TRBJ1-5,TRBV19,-,CASSEQALNQPQHF,TGTGCCAGTAGTGAACAGGCGCTAAATCAGCCCCAGCATTTT
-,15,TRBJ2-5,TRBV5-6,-,CASSSGGVSQETQYF,TGTGCCAGCAGCTCTGGAGGGGTTTCCCAAGAGACCCAGTACTTC
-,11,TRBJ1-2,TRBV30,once,CAWTRGRGYTF,TGTGCCTGGACAAGGGGCCGAGGCTACACCTTC
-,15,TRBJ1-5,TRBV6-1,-,CASSVLEQANQPQHF,TGTGCCAGCAGTGTTTTGGAACAGGCCAATCAGCCCCAGCATTTT
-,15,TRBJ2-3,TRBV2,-,CASSETGIGTDTQYF,TGTGCCAGCAGTGAAACGGGGATCGGCACAGATACGCAGTATTTT
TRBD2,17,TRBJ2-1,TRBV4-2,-,CASSQDQTSGGHNEQFF,TGTGCCAGCAGCCAAGATCAAACTAGCGGGGGCCACAATGAGCAGTTCTTC
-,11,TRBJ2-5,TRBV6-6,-,CASRLKETQYF,TGTGCCAGCAGGCTAAAAGAGACCCAGTACTTC
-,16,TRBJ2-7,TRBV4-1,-,CASSQDSQTRNYEQYF,TGCGCCAGCAGCCAAGATAGCCAGACCCGTAACTACGAGCAGTACTTC
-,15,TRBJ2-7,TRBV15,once,CATSRETGVTYEQYF,TGTGCCACCAGCAGAGAGACAGGAGTTACCTACGAGCAGTACTTC
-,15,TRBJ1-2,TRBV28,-,CASSLSPRGFYGYTF,TGTGCCAGCAGTTTATCGCCAAGGGGGTTCTATGGCTACACCTTC
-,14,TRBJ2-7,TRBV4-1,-,CASSQVRGGGEQYF,TGCGCCAGCAGCCAAGTACGGGGAGGGGGCGAGCAGTACTTC
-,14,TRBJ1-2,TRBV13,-,CASSRQTEDYGYTF,TGTGCCAGCAGCAGGCAAACGGAAGACTATGGCTACACCTTC
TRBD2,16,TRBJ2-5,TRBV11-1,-,CASSLAGAGGRETQYF,TGTGCCAGCAGCTTAGCGGGCGCGGGAGGGAGAGAGACCCAGTACTTC
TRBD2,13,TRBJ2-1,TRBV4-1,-,CASRGLAGDAQFF,TGCGCCAGCAGGGGACTAGCGGGAGATGCGCAGTTCTTC
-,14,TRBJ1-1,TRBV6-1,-,CASSEAQGGTEAFF,TGTGCCAGCAGTGAAGCTCAGGGTGGGACTGAAGCTTTCTTT
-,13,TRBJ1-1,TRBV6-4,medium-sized,CASSAQLNTEAFF,TGTGCCAGCAGCGCACAATTGAACACTGAAGCTTTCTTT
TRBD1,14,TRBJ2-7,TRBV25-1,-,CASSHSGTVGLQYF,TGTGCCAGCAGTCATTCCGGGACAGTCGGATTGCAGTACTTC
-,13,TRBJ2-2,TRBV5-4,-,CASSIQGTGELFF,TGTGCCAGCAGCATCCAGGGTACCGGGGAGCTGTTTTTT
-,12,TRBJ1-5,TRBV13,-,CASSLLGEPQHF,TGTGCCAGCAGCTTATTGGGAGAGCCCCAGCATTTT
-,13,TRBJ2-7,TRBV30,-,CAWSAFLIREQYF,TGTGCCTGGAGTGCCTTCCTAATCCGCGAGCAGTACTTC
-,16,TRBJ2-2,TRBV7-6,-,CASSHLTGANTGELFF,TGTGCCAGCAGCCATTTAACGGGGGCGAACACCGGGGAGCTGTTTTTT
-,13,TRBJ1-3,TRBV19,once,CASSINSGNTIYF,TGTGCCAGTAGTATCAACTCTGGAAACACCATATATTTT
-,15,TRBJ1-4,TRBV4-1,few,CASSQVWQNNEQLFF,TGCGCCAGCAGCCAAGTCTGGCAGAACAATGAACAACTGTTTTTT
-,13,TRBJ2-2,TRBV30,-,CAWSVETAGELFF,TGTGCCTGGAGTGTGGAGACGGCCGGGGAGCTGTTTTTT
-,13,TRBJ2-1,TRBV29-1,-,CSVGVLAVGEQFF,TGCAGCGTTGGGGTCTTAGCAGTAGGTGAGCAGTTCTTC
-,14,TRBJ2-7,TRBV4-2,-,CASSQAERLNEQYF,TGTGCCAGCAGCCAAGCAGAGAGATTAAACGAGCAGTACTTC
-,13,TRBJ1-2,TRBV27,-,CASSPDTTYGYTF,TGTGCCAGCAGTCCGGACACGACCTATGGCTACACCTTC
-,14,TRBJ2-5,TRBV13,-,CASSPLRPQETQYF,TGTGCCAGCAGCCCCCTGCGGCCTCAAGAGACCCAGTACTTC
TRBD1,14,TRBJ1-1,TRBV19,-,CASSISQGATEAFF,TGTGCCAGTAGTATATCACAGGGGGCGACTGAAGCTTTCTTT
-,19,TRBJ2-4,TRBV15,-,CATSNVRRSNSLAKNIQYF,TGTGCCACCAGTAACGTTCGCAGAAGCAATTCACTAGCCAAAAACATTCAGTACTTC
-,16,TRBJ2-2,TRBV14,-,CASSQDPRPNTGELFF,TGTGCCAGCAGCCAAGATCCCCGGCCTAACACCGGGGAGCTGTTTTTT
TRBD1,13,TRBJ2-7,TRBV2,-,CASSVDRAYEQYF,TGTGCCAGCAGTGTGGACAGGGCCTACGAGCAGTACTTC
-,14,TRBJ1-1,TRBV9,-,CASSVQGQNTEAFF,TGTGCCAGCAGCGTCCAAGGGCAGAACACTGAAGCTTTCTTT
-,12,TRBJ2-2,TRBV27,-,CASRGGDGELFF,TGTGCCAGCCGAGGGGGGGACGGGGAGCTGTTTTTT
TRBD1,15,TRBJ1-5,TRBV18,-,CASSLTGDSNQPQHF,TGTGCCAGCTCTCTGACAGGGGATAGCAATCAGCCCCAGCATTTT
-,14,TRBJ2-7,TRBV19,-,CASSIDLGNYEQYF,TGTGCCAGTAGTATAGATCTGGGAAACTACGAGCAGTACTTC
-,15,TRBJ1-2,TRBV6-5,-,CASSDLNGALYGYTF,TGTGCCAGCAGCGACCTGAACGGGGCGCTATATGGCTACACCTTC
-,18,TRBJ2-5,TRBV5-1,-,CASSATTPRYRDAETQYF,TGCGCCAGCAGCGCCACCACCCCCCGCTACAGGGACGCGGAGACCCAGTACTTC
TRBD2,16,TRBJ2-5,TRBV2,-,CASSAGLAGARETQYF,TGTGCCAGCAGCGCTGGACTAGCGGGAGCTAGGGAGACCCAGTACTTC
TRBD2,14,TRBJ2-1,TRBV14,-,CASSQERGRDEQFF,TGTGCCAGCAGCCAAGAACGGGGGAGGGATGAGCAGTTCTTC
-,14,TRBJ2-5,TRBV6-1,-,CASSEIGSSETQYF,TGTGCCAGCAGTGAAATTGGGTCTTCAGAGACCCAGTACTTC